The entry below gives a single T cell receptor (beta chain) sequence along with its context. Other DNA variants within this sample encode the same CDR3. This record comes from a study of blood T cell repertoires in COVID-19. For the study at large: Samples of COVID-19 (acute and convalescent) were obtained from the United States, Italy and Spain. PBMCs, B-cell-depleted T cells, or T cells provided the cDNA or gDNA that made up the material.

In the study's own analysis: Cell counts per sample came from amplifying reference gene primers. TCRdb keeps only in-frame clones here, not all; method: immunoSEQ multiplex PCR. D and trimming were read from the DNA, whereas the V and J calls and clone size are those reported in that table. The sample has 150,000 to 200,000 clones; just over 90% are singletons. Germline loops: CDR1 SGHTA, CDR2 FQGNSA. Between the trimmed V and J ends, which lost 3 bases and 4 bases, there was a span of 7 bases. CDR3 size: 12 residues. This TCR derives from a man between 18 and 35 years old with acute or convalescent COVID-19. This rearrangement joins TRBV7-2 to TRBJ2-7; tentative D call: TRBD1 (5 bases). Sequences were obtained from peripheral blood. The chain's CDR3 is CASSLTDYEQYF. CDR3 in DNA: TGTGCCAGCAGCTTGACAGATTACGAGCAGTACTTC. Variable domain in full (rest from reference TRBV7-2 and TRBJ2-7): GAGVSQSPSNKVTEKGKDVELRCDPISGHTALYWYRQSLGQGLEFLIYFQGNSAPDKSGLPSDRFSAERTGGSVSTLTIQRTQQEDSAVYLCASSLTDYEQYFGPGTRLTVT.